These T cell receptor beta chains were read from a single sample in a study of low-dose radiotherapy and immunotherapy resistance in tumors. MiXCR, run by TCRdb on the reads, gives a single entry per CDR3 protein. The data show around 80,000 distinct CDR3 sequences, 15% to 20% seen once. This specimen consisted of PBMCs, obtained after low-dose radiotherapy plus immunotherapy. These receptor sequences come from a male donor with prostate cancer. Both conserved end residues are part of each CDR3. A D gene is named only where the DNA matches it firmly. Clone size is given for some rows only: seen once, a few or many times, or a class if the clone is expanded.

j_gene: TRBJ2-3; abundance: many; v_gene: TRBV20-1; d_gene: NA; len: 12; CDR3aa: CSAMPFTDTQYF; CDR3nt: TGCAGTGCTATGCCCTTCACAGATACGCAGTATTTT
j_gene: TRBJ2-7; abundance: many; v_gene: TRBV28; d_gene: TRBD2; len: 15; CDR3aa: CASSNGASGSYEQYF; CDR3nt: TGTGCCAGCAGTAACGGGGCTAGCGGATCCTACGAGCAGTACTTC
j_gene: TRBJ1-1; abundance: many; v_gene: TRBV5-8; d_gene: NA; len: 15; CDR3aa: CASSTRGTGSTEAFF; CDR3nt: TGTGCCAGCAGCACCAGAGGGACGGGGAGTACTGAAGCTTTCTTT
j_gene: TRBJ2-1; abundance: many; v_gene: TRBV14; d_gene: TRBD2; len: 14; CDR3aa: CASRPGLGFTEQFF; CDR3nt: TGTGCCAGCAGGCCGGGACTAGGGTTCACCGAGCAGTTCTTC
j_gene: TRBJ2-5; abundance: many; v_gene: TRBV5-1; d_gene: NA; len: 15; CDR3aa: CASSLADKSQETQYF; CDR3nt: TGCGCCAGCAGCTTGGCCGACAAGAGCCAAGAGACCCAGTACTTC
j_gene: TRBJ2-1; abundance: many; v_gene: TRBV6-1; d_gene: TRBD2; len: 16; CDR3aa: CASGRSGGSSYNEQFF; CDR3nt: TGTGCCAGCGGTAGAAGCGGGGGGAGCTCCTACAATGAGCAGTTCTTC
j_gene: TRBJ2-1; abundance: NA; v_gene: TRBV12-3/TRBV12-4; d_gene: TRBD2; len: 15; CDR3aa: CASNLGLAGDNEQFF; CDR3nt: TGTGCCAGCAACCTGGGACTAGCGGGGGACAATGAGCAGTTCTTC
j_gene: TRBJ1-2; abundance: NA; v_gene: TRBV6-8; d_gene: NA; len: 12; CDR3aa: CASKTTNYGYTF; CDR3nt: TGTGCCAGCAAGACAACTAACTATGGCTACACCTTC
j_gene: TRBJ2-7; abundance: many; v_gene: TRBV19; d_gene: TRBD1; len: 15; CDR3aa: CASSVPGQGVYEQYF; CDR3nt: TGTGCCAGTAGTGTCCCGGGACAGGGTGTCTACGAGCAGTACTTC
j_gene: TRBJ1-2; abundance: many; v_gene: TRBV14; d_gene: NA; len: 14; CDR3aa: CASSQETRWDGYTF; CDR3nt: TGTGCCAGCAGCCAAGAAACCAGGTGGGATGGCTACACCTTC
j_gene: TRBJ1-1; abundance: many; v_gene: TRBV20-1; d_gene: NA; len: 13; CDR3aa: CSARDLRSTEAFF; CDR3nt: TGCAGTGCTAGAGATCTCAGGAGCACTGAAGCTTTCTTT
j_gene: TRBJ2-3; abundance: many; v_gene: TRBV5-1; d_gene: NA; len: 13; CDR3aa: CASSSVTDDTQYF; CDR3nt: TGCGCCAGCAGCTCGGTAACAGATGATACGCAGTATTTT
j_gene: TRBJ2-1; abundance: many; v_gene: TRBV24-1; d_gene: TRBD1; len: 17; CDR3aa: CATSDPSGQGANNEQFF; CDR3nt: TGTGCCACCAGTGATCCCTCGGGACAGGGGGCAAACAATGAGCAGTTCTTC
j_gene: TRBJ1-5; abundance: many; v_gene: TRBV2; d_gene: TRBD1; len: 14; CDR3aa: CASNDRVGNQPQHF; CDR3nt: TGTGCCAGCAATGACAGGGTAGGCAATCAGCCCCAGCATTTT
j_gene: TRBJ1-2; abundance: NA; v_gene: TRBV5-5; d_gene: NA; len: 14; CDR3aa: CASSFRDPSNGYTF; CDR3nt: TGTGCCAGCAGCTTCCGGGACCCGTCGAATGGCTACACCTTC
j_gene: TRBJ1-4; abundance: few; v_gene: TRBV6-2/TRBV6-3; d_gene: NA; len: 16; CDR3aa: CASSPRRATTNEKLFF; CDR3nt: TGTGCCAGCAGTCCCAGGCGGGCGACAACTAATGAAAAACTGTTTTTT
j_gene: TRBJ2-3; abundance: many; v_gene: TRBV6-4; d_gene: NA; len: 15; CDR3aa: CASSVQSTSTDTQYF; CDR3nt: TGTGCCAGCAGTGTTCAATCCACTAGCACAGATACGCAGTATTTT
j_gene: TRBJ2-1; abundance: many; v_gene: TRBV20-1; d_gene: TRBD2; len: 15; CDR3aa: CSAPLGLAVYNEQFF; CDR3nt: TGCAGTGCTCCCTTGGGACTAGCGGTGTACAATGAGCAGTTCTTC
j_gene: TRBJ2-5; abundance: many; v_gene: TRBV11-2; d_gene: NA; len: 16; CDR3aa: CASSLSWETRQETQYF; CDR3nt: TGTGCCAGCAGCTTGAGTTGGGAGACCCGCCAAGAGACCCAGTACTTC
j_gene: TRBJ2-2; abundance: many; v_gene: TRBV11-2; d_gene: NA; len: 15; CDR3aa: CASSLRQQNTGELFF; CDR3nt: TGTGCCAGCAGCTTACGACAGCAGAACACCGGGGAGCTGTTTTTT
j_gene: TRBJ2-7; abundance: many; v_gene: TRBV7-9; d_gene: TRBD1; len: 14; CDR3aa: CASSSGTDGDEQYF; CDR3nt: TGTGCCAGCAGCTCCGGGACAGACGGCGACGAGCAGTACTTC
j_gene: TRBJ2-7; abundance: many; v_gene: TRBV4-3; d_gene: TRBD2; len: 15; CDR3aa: CASSLTSGSGNEQYF; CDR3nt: TGCGCCAGCAGCCTCACTAGCGGGAGTGGTAACGAGCAGTACTTC
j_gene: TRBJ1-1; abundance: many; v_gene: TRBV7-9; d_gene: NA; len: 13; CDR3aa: CASSPPRRQEAFF; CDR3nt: TGTGCCAGCAGCCCCCCCCGTAGACAGGAAGCTTTCTTT
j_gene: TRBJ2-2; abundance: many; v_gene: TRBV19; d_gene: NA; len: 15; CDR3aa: CASSIRTTNTGELFF; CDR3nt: TGTGCCAGTAGTATAAGGACTACCAACACCGGGGAGCTGTTTTTT
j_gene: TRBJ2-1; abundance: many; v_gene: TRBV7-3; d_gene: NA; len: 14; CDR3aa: CASSLGEGGNEQFF; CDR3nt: TGTGCCAGCAGCTTAGGGGAAGGGGGGAATGAGCAGTTCTTC
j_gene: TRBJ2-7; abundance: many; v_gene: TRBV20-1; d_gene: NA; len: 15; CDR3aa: CTPIRARAGYDEQYF; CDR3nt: TGCACTCCTATAAGGGCCCGCGCCGGATACGACGAGCAGTACTTC
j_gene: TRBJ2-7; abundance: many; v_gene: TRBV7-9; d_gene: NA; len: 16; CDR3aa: CASSLVGIRSVYEQYF; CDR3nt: TGTGCCAGCAGCCTAGTTGGGATCCGTTCGGTCTACGAGCAGTACTTC
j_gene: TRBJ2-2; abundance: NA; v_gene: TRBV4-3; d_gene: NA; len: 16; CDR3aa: CASSQDGVSYTGELFF; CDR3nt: TGCGCCAGCAGCCAAGACGGAGTCAGTTACACCGGGGAGCTGTTTTTT
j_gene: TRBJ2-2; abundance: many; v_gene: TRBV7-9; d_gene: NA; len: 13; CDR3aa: CASSFQGTGELFF; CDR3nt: TGTGCCAGCAGCTTCCAGGGGACCGGGGAGCTGTTTTTT
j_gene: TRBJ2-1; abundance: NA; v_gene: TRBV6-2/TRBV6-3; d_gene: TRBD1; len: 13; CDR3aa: CASRYRGVNEQFF; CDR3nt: TGTGCCAGCAGGTACAGGGGAGTTAATGAGCAGTTCTTC
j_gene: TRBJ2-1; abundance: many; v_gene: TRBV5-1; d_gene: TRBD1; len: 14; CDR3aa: CASSFGQGLNEQFF; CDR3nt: TGCGCCAGCAGCTTTGGACAGGGCTTGAATGAGCAGTTCTTC
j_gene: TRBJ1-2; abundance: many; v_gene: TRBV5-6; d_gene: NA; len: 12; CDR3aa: CASSADIYGYTF; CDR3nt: TGTGCCAGCAGCGCCGACATCTATGGCTACACCTTC
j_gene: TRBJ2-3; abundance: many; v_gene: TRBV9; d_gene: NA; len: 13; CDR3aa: CASSTQGTDTQYF; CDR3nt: TGTGCCAGCAGCACACAGGGAACAGATACGCAGTATTTT
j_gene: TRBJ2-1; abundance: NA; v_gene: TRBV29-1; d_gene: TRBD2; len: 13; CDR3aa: CSQTSGIYNEQFF; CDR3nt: TGCAGCCAAACTAGCGGGATCTACAATGAGCAGTTCTTC
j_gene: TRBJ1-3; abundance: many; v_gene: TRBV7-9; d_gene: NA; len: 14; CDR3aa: CASSLGVSGNTIYF; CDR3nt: TGTGCCAGCAGTTTGGGGGTCTCTGGAAACACCATATATTTT
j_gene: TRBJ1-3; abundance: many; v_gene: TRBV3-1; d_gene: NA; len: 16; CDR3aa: CASSQVAQGSGNTIYF; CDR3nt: TGTGCCAGCAGCCAAGTGGCCCAAGGCTCTGGAAACACCATATATTTT
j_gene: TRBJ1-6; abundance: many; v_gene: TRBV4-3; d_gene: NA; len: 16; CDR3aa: CASSRGTGTAHSPLHF; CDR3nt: TGCGCCAGCAGCCGAGGAACCGGGACTGCTCATTCACCCCTCCACTTT
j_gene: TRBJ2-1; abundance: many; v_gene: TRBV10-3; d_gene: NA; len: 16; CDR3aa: CAISDSGTINYNEQFF; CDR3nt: TGTGCCATCAGTGACTCCGGGACCATAAATTACAATGAGCAGTTCTTC
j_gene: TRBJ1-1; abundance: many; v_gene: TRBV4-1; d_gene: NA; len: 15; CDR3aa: CASSQVLGGSTEAFF; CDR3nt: TGCGCCAGCAGCCAAGTCCTCGGGGGATCCACTGAAGCTTTCTTT
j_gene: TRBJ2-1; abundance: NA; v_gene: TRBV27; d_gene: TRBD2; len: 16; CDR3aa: CASSREGGVSYNEQFF; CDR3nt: TGTGCCAGCAGTCGGGAGGGTGGGGTGAGTTACAATGAGCAGTTCTTC
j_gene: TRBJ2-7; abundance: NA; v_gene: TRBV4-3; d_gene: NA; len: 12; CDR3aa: CASSQEGGEQYF; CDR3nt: TGCGCCAGCAGCCAAGAAGGTGGAGAGCAGTACTTC
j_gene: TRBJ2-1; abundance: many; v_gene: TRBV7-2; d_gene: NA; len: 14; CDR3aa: CASSLAANYNEQFF; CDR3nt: TGTGCCAGCAGCTTAGCGGCGAACTACAATGAGCAGTTCTTC
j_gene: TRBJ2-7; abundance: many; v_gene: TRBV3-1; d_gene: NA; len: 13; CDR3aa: CASSQGDGYEQYF; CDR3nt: TGTGCCAGCAGCCAAGGCGACGGCTACGAGCAGTACTTC
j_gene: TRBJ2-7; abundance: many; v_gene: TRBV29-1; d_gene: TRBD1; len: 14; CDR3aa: CSVRTDRGDYEQYF; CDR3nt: TGCAGCGTCCGGACGGACAGGGGGGATTACGAGCAGTACTTC
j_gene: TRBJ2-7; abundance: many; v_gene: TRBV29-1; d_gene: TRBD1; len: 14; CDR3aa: CSVGLRTGPYEQYF; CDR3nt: TGCAGCGTTGGCCTCAGGACAGGGCCCTACGAGCAGTACTTC
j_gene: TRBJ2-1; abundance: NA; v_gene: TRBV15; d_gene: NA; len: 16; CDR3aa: CATSRDRSALGNEQFF; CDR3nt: TGTGCCACCAGCAGAGATAGATCGGCGTTGGGGAATGAGCAGTTCTTC
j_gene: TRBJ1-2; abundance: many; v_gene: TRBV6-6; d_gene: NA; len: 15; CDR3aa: CASSYGSGQFYGYTF; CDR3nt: TGTGCCAGCAGTTACGGTTCCGGCCAATTCTATGGCTACACCTTC
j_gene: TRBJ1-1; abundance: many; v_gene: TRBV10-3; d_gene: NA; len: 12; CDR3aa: CAISGGNTEAFF; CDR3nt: TGTGCCATCAGTGGGGGGAACACTGAAGCTTTCTTT
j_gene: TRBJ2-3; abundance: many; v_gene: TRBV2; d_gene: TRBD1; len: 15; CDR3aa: CASSEQRQGTDTQYF; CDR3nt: TGTGCCAGCAGTGAGCAACGACAGGGGACAGATACGCAGTATTTT
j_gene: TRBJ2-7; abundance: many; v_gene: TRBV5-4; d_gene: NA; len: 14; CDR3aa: CASSLDSRSYEQYF; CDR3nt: TGTGCCAGCAGCTTGGATTCTAGGTCCTACGAGCAGTACTTC
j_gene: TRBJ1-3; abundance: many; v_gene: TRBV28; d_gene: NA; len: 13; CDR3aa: CASKFAPGNTIYF; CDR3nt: TGTGCCAGCAAGTTCGCGCCTGGAAACACCATATATTTT